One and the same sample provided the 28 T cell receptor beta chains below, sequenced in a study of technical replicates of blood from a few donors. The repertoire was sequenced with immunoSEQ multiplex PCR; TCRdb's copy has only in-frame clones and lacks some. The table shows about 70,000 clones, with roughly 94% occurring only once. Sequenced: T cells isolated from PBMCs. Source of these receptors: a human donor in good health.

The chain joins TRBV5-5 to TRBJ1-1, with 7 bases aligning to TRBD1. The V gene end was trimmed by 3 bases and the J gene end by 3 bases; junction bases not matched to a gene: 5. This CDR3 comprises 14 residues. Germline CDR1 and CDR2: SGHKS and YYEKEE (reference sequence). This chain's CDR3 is CASSYRGFDTEAFF. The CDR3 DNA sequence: TGTGCCAGCAGCTACAGGGGATTTGACACTGAAGCTTTCTTT.

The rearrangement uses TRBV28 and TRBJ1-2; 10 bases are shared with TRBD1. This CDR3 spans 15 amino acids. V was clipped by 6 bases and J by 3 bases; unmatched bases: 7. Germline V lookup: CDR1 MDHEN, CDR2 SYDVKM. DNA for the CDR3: TGTGCCAGCAGACCCGCCGGGACAGGGGACTATGGCTACACCTTC. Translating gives CASRPAGTGDYGYTF.

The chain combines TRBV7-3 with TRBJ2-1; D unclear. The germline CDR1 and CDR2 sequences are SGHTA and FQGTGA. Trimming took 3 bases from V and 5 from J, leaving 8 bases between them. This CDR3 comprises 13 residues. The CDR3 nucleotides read TGTGCCAGCAGCTTCGGTCCAAACAATGAGCAGTTCTTC. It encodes CASSFGPNNEQFF.

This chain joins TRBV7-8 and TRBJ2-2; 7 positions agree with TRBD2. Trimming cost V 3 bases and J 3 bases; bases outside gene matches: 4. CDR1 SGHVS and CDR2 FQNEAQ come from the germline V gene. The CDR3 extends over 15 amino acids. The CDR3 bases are TGTGCCAGCAGCTTTTTGCGGGAGTACACCGGGGAGCTGTTTTTT. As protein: CASSFLREYTGELFF.

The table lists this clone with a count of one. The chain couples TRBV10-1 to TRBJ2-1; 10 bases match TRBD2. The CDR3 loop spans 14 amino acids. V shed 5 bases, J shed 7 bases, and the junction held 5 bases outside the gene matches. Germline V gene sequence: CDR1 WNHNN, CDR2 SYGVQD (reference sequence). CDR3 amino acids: CASSTSGNLNEQFF. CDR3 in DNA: TGCGCCAGCAGTACTAGCGGGAATTTGAATGAGCAGTTCTTC.

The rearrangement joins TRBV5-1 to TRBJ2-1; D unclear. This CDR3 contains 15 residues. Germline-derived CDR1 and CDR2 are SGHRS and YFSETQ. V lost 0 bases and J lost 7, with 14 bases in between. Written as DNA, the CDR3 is TGCGCCAGCAGCTTGGGAGGAACCTCTCGGAATGAGCAGTTCTTC. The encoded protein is CASSLGGTSRNEQFF.

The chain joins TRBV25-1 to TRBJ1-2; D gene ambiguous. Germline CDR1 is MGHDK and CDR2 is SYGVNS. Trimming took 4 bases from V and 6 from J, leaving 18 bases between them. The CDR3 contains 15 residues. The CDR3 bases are TGTGCCAGCAGTGGCCCCCCCCCGGTTCCGGATGGCTACACCTTC. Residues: CASSGPPPVPDGYTF.

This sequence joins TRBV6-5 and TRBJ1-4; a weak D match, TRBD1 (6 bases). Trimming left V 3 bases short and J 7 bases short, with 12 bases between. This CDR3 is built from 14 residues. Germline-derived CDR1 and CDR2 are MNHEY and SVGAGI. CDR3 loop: CASSYSGEGEKLFF. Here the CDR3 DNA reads TGTGCCAGCAGTTATTCAGGGGAGGGTGAAAAACTGTTTTTT.

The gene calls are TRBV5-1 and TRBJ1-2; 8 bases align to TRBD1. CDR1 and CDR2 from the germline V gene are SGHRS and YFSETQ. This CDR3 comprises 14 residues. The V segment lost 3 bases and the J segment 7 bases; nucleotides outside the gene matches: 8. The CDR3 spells CASSYSQGAGGYTF. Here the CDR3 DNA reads TGCGCCAGCAGCTACTCCCAGGGGGCGGGTGGCTACACCTTC.

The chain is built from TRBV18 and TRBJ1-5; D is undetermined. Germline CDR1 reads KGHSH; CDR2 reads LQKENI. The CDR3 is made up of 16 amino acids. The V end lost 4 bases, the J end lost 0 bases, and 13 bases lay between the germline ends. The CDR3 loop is CASSLTMTTSNQPQHF. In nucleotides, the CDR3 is TGTGCCAGCTCACTAACCATGACAACTAGCAATCAGCCCCAGCATTTT.

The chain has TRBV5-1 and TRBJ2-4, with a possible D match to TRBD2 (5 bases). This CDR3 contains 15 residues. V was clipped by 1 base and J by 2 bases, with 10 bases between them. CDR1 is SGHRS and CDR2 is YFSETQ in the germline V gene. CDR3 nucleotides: TGCGCCAGCAGCTTGCAAAGGACTTCCAAAAACATTCAGTACTTC. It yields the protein CASSLQRTSKNIQYF.

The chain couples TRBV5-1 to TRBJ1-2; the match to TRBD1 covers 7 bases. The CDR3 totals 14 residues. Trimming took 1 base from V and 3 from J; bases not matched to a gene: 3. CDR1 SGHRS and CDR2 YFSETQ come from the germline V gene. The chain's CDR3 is CASSLTGAYYGYTF. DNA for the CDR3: TGCGCCAGCAGCTTGACAGGGGCCTACTATGGCTACACCTTC. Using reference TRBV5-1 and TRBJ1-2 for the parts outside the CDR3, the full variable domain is KAGVTQTPRYLIKTRGQQVTLSCSPISGHRSVSWYQQTPGQGLQFLFEYFSETQRNKGNFPGRFSGRQFSNSRSEMNVSTLELGDSALYLCASSLTGAYYGYTFGSGTRLTVV.

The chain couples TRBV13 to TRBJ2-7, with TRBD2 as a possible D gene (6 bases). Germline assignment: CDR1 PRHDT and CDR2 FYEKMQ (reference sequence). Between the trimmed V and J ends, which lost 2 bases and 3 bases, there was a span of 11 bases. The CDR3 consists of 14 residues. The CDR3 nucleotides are TGTGCCAGCAGCTTAATACTAGCCGTCTACGAGCAGTACTTC. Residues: CASSLILAVYEQYF.

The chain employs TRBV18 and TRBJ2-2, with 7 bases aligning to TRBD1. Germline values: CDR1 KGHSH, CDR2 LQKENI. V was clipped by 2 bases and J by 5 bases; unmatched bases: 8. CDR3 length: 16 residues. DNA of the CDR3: TGTGCCAGCTCACCAGTCCGGGACAGAGGAACCGGGGAGCTGTTTTTT. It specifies CASSPVRDRGTGELFF.

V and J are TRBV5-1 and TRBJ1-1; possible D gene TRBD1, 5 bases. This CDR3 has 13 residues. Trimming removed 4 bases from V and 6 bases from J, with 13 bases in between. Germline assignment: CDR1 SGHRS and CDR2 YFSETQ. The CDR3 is CASSTTDQAEAFF. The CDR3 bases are TGCGCCAGCAGCACGACAGACCAGGCTGAAGCTTTCTTT.

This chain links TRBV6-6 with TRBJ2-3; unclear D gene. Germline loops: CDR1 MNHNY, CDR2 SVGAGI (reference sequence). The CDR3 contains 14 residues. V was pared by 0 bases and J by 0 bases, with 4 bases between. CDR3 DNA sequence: TGTGCCAGCAGTTACTCGACTAGCACAGATACGCAGTATTTT. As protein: CASSYSTSTDTQYF.

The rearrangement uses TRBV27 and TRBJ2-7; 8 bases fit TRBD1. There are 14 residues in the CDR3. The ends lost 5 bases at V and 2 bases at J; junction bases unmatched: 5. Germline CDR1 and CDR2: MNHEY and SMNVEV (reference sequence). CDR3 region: CASSPGQVAYEQYF. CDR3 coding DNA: TGTGCCAGCAGTCCGGGACAGGTGGCCTACGAGCAGTACTTC.

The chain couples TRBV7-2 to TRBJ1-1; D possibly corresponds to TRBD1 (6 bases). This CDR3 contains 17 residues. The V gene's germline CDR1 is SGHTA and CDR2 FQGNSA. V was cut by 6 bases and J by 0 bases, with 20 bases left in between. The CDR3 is CASSYTPGHIMNTEAFF. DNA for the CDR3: TGTGCCAGCAGTTATACTCCGGGACACATCATGAACACTGAAGCTTTCTTT.

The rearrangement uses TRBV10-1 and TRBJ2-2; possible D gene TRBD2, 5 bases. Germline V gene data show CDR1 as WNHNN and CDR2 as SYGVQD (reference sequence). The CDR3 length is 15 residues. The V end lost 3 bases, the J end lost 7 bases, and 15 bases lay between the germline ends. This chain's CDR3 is CASSDKSSFHGELFF. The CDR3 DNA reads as TGCGCCAGCAGTGATAAGTCTAGCTTCCACGGGGAGCTGTTTTTT.

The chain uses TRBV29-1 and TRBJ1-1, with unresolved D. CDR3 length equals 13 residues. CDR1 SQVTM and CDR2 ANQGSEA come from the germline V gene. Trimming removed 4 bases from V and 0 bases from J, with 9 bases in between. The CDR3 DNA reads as TGCAGCGTTGCGGAGGTTTTGAACACTGAAGCTTTCTTT. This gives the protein CSVAEVLNTEAFF. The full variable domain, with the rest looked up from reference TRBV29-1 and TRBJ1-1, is SAVISQKPSRDICQRGTSLTIQCQVDSQVTMMFWYRQQPGQSLTLIATANQGSEATYESGFVIDKFPISRPNLTFSTLTVSNMSPEDSSIYLCSVAEVLNTEAFFGQGTRLTVV.

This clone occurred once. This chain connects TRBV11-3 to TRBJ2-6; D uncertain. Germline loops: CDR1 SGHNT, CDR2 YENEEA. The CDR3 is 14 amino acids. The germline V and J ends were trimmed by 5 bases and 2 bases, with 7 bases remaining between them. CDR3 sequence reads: CASSPGAGANVLTF. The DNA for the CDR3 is TGTGCCAGCAGCCCCGGTGCTGGGGCCAACGTCCTGACTTTC.

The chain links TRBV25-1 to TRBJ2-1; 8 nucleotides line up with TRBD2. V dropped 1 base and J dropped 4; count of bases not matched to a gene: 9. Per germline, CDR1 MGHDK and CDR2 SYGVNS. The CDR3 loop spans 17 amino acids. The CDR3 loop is CASSEWPSAGAYNEQFF. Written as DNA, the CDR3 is TGTGCCAGCAGTGAATGGCCCTCAGCGGGAGCATACAATGAGCAGTTCTTC.

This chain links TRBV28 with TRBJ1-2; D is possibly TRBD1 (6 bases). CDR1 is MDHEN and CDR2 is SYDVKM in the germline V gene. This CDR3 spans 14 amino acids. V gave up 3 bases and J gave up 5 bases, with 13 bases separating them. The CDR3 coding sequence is TGTGCCAGCAGTTTCCCAGGGGCTAGTTATGGCTACACCTTC. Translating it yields CASSFPGASYGYTF.

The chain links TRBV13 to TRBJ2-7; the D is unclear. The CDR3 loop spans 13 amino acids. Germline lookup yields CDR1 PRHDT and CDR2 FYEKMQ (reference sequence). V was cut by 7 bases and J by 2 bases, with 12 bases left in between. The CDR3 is CASTRDTPYEQYF. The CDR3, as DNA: TGTGCCAGCACCCGAGACACCCCCTACGAGCAGTACTTC.

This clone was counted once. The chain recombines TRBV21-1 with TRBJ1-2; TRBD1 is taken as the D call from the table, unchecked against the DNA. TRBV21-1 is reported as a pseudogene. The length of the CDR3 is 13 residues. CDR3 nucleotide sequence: TGTGCCAGCAGCAATGACAGGGCCTATGGCTACACCTTC. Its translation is CASSNDRAYGYTF.

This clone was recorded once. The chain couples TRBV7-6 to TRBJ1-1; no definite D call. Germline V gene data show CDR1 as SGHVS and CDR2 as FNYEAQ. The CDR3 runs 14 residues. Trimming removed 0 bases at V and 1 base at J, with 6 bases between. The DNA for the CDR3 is TGTGCCAGCAGCTTAGCGCCGGGGAACACTGAAGCTTTCTTT. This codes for CASSLAPGNTEAFF.

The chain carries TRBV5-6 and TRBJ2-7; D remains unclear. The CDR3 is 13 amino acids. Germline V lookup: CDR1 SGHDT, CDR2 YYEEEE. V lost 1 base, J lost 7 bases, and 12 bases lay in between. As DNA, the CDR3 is TGTGCCAGCAGCTTGCACAACGCGAGGGAGCAGTACTTC. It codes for CASSLHNAREQYF. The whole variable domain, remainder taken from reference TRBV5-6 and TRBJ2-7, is DAGVTQSPTHLIKTRGQQVTLRCSPKSGHDTVSWYQQALGQGPQFIFQYYEEEERQRGNFPDRFSGHQFPNYSSELNVNALLLGDSALYLCASSLHNAREQYFGPGTRLTVT.

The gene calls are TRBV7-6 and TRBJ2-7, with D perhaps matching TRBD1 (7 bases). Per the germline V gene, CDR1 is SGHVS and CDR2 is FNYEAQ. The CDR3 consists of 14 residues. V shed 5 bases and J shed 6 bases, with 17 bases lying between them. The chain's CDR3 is CASSAGQEGSEQYF. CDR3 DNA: TGTGCCAGCAGCGCCGGACAGGAGGGCTCCGAGCAGTACTTC. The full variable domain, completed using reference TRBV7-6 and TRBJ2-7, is GAGVSQSPRYKVTKRGQDVALRCDPISGHVSLYWYRQALGQGPEFLTYFNYEAQQDKSGLPNDRFSAERPEGSISTLTIQRTEQRDSAMYRCASSAGQEGSEQYFGPGTRLTVT.